Below, 16 T cell receptor beta chains from the same sample are listed, as sequenced in a study of identical twins. TCRdb re-called the 5' RACE reads through MiXCR, storing one row per CDR3 protein. The table lists around 1.7 million distinct CDR3 sequences, 32% of them singletons, with roughly 0.3% in the top ten. Sequencing used cord blood. The receptors come from a newborn girl in good health.

The table lists this clonotype with a few counts. This rearrangement joins TRBV6-2 or TRBV6-3 to TRBJ2-7; 9 bases are a match to TRBD1. Germline CDR1 MNHEY, CDR2 SVGEGT. The CDR3 totals 17 residues. Losses at the gene ends were 0 bases for V and 0 bases for J; bases not matched to a gene: 6. The CDR3 here is CASSYSGQGWDSYEQYF. In nucleotides, the CDR3 is TGTGCCAGCAGTTACTCAGGACAGGGGTGGGACTCCTACGAGCAGTACTTC.

This clonotype was observed a handful of times. The chain combines TRBV7-9 with TRBJ2-3; the D gene is possibly TRBD1 (5 bases). The CDR3 length is 15 residues. Trimming cost V 4 bases and J 0 bases, with 11 bases left between them. The germline gives CDR1 SEHNR, CDR2 FQNEAQ (reference sequence). In DNA form, the CDR3 reads TGTGCCAGCAGCTCGACAGTATCTAGCACAGATACGCAGTATTTT. As protein: CASSSTVSSTDTQYF.

The chain uses TRBV6-6 and TRBJ2-5; 9 nucleotides line up with TRBD1. Per germline, CDR1 MNHNY and CDR2 SVGAGI (reference sequence). This CDR3 contains 16 residues. V was clipped by 2 bases and J by 5 bases; unmatched bases: 9. The CDR3 sequence is CASSYVGTGYRETQYF. As DNA, the CDR3 is TGTGCCAGCAGTTACGTAGGGACAGGGTATCGGGAGACCCAGTACTTC.

This clonotype came up a few times. This chain joins TRBV7-6 and TRBJ2-7; no definite D call. This CDR3 is 14 amino acids long. Germline V gene data show CDR1 as SGHVS and CDR2 as FNYEAQ. V lost 5 bases, J lost 0 bases, and 11 bases lay in between. The CDR3 protein is CASSRAMVSYEQYF. The CDR3 DNA is TGTGCCAGCAGCCGAGCTATGGTCTCCTACGAGCAGTACTTC. Looking up the rest from reference TRBV7-6 and TRBJ2-7 gives the full variable domain: GAGVSQSPRYKVTKRGQDVALRCDPISGHVSLYWYRQALGQGPEFLTYFNYEAQQDKSGLPNDRFSAERPEGSISTLTIQRTEQRDSAMYRCASSRAMVSYEQYFGPGTRLTVT.

The chain recombines TRBV10-3 with TRBJ1-2; the D gene is possibly TRBD1 (6 bases). This CDR3 region has 15 residues. Trimming pared 4 bases from V and 2 bases from J, leaving 14 bases between. Germline lookup yields CDR1 ENHRY and CDR2 SYGVKD. CDR3 region: CAISVGGTTNYGYTF. CDR3 coding DNA: TGTGCCATCAGTGTGGGGGGGACAACCAACTATGGCTACACCTTC.

This clonotype was counted between two and nine times. The chain uses TRBV20-1 and TRBJ2-7, with 8 bases identical to TRBD2. In germline, CDR1 is DFQATT, CDR2 SNEGSKA (reference sequence). CDR3 length: 16 amino acids. The V gene end was trimmed by 0 bases and the J gene end by 3 bases; junction bases not matched to a gene: 10. The CDR3 region is CSARDPRTSTGYEQYF. CDR3 bases: TGCAGTGCTAGAGATCCCCGGACTAGCACTGGCTACGAGCAGTACTTC.

This chain uses TRBV27 with TRBJ1-5; 9 bases are a match to TRBD1. This CDR3 contains 16 residues. Germline trimming cut 3 bases from V and 0 bases from J; bases unmatched to any gene: 3. Per the germline V gene, CDR1 is MNHEY and CDR2 is SMNVEV (reference sequence). CDR3 DNA sequence: TGTGCCAGCAGTTTTACAGGGGGCTATAGCAATCAGCCCCAGCATTTT. Translation gives CASSFTGGYSNQPQHF.

This clonotype showed up just a few times. J is TRBJ1-1 and V is TRBV4-2; D not resolved. Trimming left V 0 bases short and J 5 bases short, with 19 bases between. This CDR3 spans 17 amino acids. Per the germline V gene, CDR1 is LGHNA and CDR2 is YNFKEQ. For the CDR3, the DNA is TGTGCCAGCAGCCAAGACTTAATCCCGTGGAGAGGTACTGAAGCTTTCTTT. Protein product: CASSQDLIPWRGTEAFF.

A word on this clonotype: A read error may be the cause here, since a much bigger clone is one base away. The V gene is TRBV29-1, the J gene TRBJ1-2; 9 nucleotides match TRBD1. There are 14 residues in the CDR3. The V gene end was trimmed by 1 base and the J gene end by 6 bases; junction bases not matched to a gene: 6. Looked up from germline, CDR1 is SQVTM and CDR2 is ANQGSEA. The CDR3, as DNA: TGCAGCGTTGAAGCTGGGACAGGGCTCAATGGCTACACCTTC. Amino acids: CSVEAGTGLNGYTF.

This chain uses TRBV4-1 with TRBJ1-4; no firm D call. The germline V and J ends were trimmed by 4 bases and 4 bases, with 10 bases remaining between them. This CDR3 comprises 14 residues. Germline CDR1 is MGHRA and CDR2 is YSYEKL. CDR3 in DNA: TGCGCCAGCAGCCCCGGGAGCAATAATGAAAAACTGTTTTTT. Its translation: CASSPGSNNEKLFF.

This clonotype has just a few counts. The rearrangement uses TRBV20-1 and TRBJ2-5; D unclear. This CDR3 is 13 amino acids long. Per germline, CDR1 DFQATT and CDR2 SNEGSKA (reference sequence). V dropped 1 base and J dropped 0 bases, with 6 bases sitting between them. The CDR3 DNA reads TGCAGTGCTAGAGTAAGGTACCAAGAGACCCAGTACTTC. It is translated as CSARVRYQETQYF.

The genes are TRBV20-1 and TRBJ2-5, with 8 bases identical to TRBD2. Per the germline V gene, CDR1 is DFQATT and CDR2 is SNEGSKA (reference sequence). Unmatched junction bases numbered 18, after V lost 1 base and J lost 11 bases. The CDR3 has 16 amino acids. The CDR3 loop is CSARVPRTSPNNEQYF. CDR3 in DNA: TGCAGTGCTAGAGTGCCGAGGACTAGCCCTAACAATGAGCAGTACTTC.

V and J are TRBV6-5 and TRBJ2-1, with 7 positions matching TRBD2. V lost 1 base and J lost 9; bases outside the gene matches: 3. The germline V gene encodes CDR1 MNHEY and CDR2 SVGAGI. The CDR3 covers 13 residues. The CDR3 spells CASSYYGRREQFF. The DNA of the CDR3 is TGTGCCAGCAGTTACTACGGGAGGCGTGAGCAGTTCTTC.

This chain uses TRBV20-1 with TRBJ2-7; the match to TRBD2 covers 7 bases. The CDR3 is 14 amino acids. Germline V gene lookup returns CDR1 DFQATT and CDR2 SNEGSKA (reference sequence). The ends lost 1 base at V and 4 bases at J; junction bases unmatched: 7. The CDR3 nucleotides are TGCAGTGCTAGAGGGGAGGGAGGGCCATACGAGCAGTACTTC. This codes for CSARGEGGPYEQYF.

The J gene is TRBJ2-7, the V gene TRBV10-3, with D perhaps matching TRBD2 (5 bases). CDR3 length: 15 amino acids. The V gene lost 0 bases and the J gene lost 3 bases, with 12 bases spanning the gap. The germline CDR1 and CDR2 sequences are ENHRY and SYGVKD. Here the CDR3 DNA reads TGTGCCATCAGTGAGTCGGGAGCAGTCTACTACGAGCAGTACTTC. This encodes CAISESGAVYYEQYF.

CDR3 bases: TGCGCCAGCAGACCCGCGACAGGGTGGGCCACTGAAGCTTTCTTT. Its translation: CASRPATGWATEAFF. This chain joins TRBV4-1 and TRBJ1-1; 7 bases fit TRBD1. Germline values: CDR1 MGHRA, CDR2 YSYEKL. The CDR3 contains 15 residues. V lost 6 bases and J lost 4; bases outside the gene matches: 11.